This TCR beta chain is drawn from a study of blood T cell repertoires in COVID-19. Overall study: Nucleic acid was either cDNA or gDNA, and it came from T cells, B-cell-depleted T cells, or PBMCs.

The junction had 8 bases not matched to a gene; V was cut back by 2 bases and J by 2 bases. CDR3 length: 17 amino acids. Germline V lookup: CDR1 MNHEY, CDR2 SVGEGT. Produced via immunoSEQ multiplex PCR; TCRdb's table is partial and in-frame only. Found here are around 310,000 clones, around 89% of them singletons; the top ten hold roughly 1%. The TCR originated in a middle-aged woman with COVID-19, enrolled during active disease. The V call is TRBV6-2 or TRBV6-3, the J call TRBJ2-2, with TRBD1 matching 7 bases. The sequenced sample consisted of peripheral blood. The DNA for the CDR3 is TGTGCCAGCAGTTACCGATTGGGACAGATTAACACCGGGGAGCTGTTTTTT. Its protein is CASSYRLGQINTGELFF.